The 9 T cell receptor beta chains below come from one sample, sequenced in a study of monozygotic twins with cystic fibrosis. The method was immunoSEQ multiplex PCR; TCRdb's version includes in-frame clones alone and lacks a portion of them. The profile shows 30,000 to 35,000 clones, approximately 97% of them singletons. Sequences were obtained from blood. These receptors all stem from a girl aged 2-10 years with cystic fibrosis.

V and J are TRBV9 and TRBJ2-3; TRBD1 matches at 8 bases. This CDR3 spans 15 amino acids. Germline CDR1 reads SGDLS; CDR2 reads YYNGEE. Losses at the gene ends were 2 bases for V and 1 base for J; bases not matched to a gene: 3. The CDR3 nucleotides are TGTGCCAGCAGCGTGACAGGGGCCGGCACAGATACGCAGTATTTT. It translates to CASSVTGAGTDTQYF. Filled out from reference TRBV9 and TRBJ2-3, the complete variable domain reads DSGVTQTPKHLITATGQRVTLRCSPRSGDLSVYWYQQSLDQGLQFLIQYYNGEERAKGNILERFSAQQFPDLHSELNLSSLELGDSALYFCASSVTGAGTDTQYFGPGTRLTVL.

The chain combines TRBV18 with TRBJ1-1; possible D gene TRBD1, 6 bases. V lost 3 bases and J lost 10, with 18 bases in between. Per the germline V gene, CDR1 is KGHSH and CDR2 is LQKENI. The CDR3 spans 14 residues. DNA for the CDR3: TGTGCCAGCTCACCGGCAGGGGCACCGAAGATAGCTTTCTTT. This translates into CASSPAGAPKIAFF.

This rearrangement joins TRBV19 to TRBJ1-4, with a possible D match to TRBD1 (6 bases). Per germline, CDR1 LNHDA and CDR2 SQIVND (reference sequence). Trimming removed 4 bases from V and 7 bases from J, with 13 bases in between. The CDR3 sequence is 14 residues long. DNA for the CDR3: TGTGCCAGTAGTACTGCAGGGGCCCCTGAAAAACTGTTTTTT. Amino acid sequence: CASSTAGAPEKLFF.

The rearrangement links TRBV2 to TRBJ2-2; 12 bases are shared with TRBD2. The CDR3 loop spans 15 amino acids. CDR1 is SNHLY, CDR2 FYNNEI, per germline. The V and J ends lost 6 bases and 2 bases, in that order; junction bases with no gene match: 1. CDR3: CASRGLAGNTGELFF. In DNA form, the CDR3 reads TGTGCCAGCAGGGGACTAGCGGGTAACACCGGGGAGCTGTTTTTT.

The J gene is TRBJ2-1, the V gene TRBV5-5; tentative D call: TRBD1 (6 bases). Trimming stripped 0 bases from V and 4 bases from J, with 8 bases between. In germline, CDR1 is SGHKS, CDR2 YYEKEE (reference sequence). The CDR3 extends over 14 amino acids. The CDR3 spells CASSLATGYNEQFF. The CDR3 region has the DNA TGTGCCAGCAGCTTGGCTACAGGGTACAATGAGCAGTTCTTC.

The genes are TRBV2 and TRBJ1-1, with TRBD1 as a possible D gene (5 bases). CDR1 SNHLY and CDR2 FYNNEI come from the germline V gene. V lost 5 bases and J lost 5, with 9 bases in between. CDR3 size: 12 residues. The CDR3 nucleotides read TGTGCCAGCAGTTTTTGGGGGACTGAAGCTTTCTTT. Protein product: CASSFWGTEAFF.

V usage is TRBV4-1 and J usage is TRBJ1-1; no clear D. Germline V lookup: CDR1 MGHRA, CDR2 YSYEKL. This CDR3 comprises 12 residues. Deletions cut 1 base from V and 6 bases from J, with 6 bases between. The chain's CDR3 is CASSQANSEAFF. CDR3 DNA sequence: TGCGCCAGCAGCCAAGCCAACTCTGAAGCTTTCTTT.

The chain joins TRBV30 to TRBJ1-5, with a possible D match to TRBD1 (5 bases). The CDR3 runs to 14 residues. The germline V and J ends were trimmed by 2 bases and 4 bases, with 12 bases remaining between them. CDR1 is GTSNPN, CDR2 SVGIG, per germline (reference sequence). The CDR3 sequence: CAWSNSGMNQPQHF. DNA of the CDR3: TGTGCCTGGAGTAATTCAGGGATGAATCAGCCCCAGCATTTT.

This sequence joins TRBV10-3 and TRBJ2-7; possibly TRBD1 for D (5 bases). Trimming left V 3 bases short and J 3 bases short, with 12 bases between. CDR1 is ENHRY and CDR2 is SYGVKD in the germline V gene. CDR3 length: 14 residues. The chain's CDR3 is CAISERQGNYEQYF. CDR3 bases: TGTGCCATCAGTGAACGGCAGGGTAACTACGAGCAGTACTTC.